This TCR beta chain stems from a study of beta chain features in type 1 diabetes. Study overall: Sorted cell examination encompassed under 130 million cells across all samples.

All of the isolated RNA was reverse transcribed, so expressed TCRB transcripts were sequenced. The data were produced by immunoSEQ multiplex PCR, yet TCRdb's version contains in-frame clones alone and is incomplete. The sample holds fewer than 400,000 clones; 6.5% to 10% are singletons and the top ten take around 0.45%. General study points: The question of HLA type influencing TCRB rearrangement was one that remained unresolved here.

Germline V gene data show CDR1 as SGHRS and CDR2 as YFSETQ. CDR3 size: 16 residues. The V gene end was trimmed by 2 bases and the J gene end by 0 bases; junction bases not matched to a gene: 1. Regarding this clone: Its antigen is not identified.

The chain employs TRBV5-1 and TRBJ1-4, with 10 positions matching TRBD1. This sequence was found in a woman between 18 and 30 years old in good health. The sequenced material came from central memory CD4+ T cells from blood. The CDR3: CASSFGTGATNEKLFF. The CDR3 DNA reads as TGCGCCAGCAGCTTTGGGACAGGGGCAACTAATGAAAAACTGTTTTTT.